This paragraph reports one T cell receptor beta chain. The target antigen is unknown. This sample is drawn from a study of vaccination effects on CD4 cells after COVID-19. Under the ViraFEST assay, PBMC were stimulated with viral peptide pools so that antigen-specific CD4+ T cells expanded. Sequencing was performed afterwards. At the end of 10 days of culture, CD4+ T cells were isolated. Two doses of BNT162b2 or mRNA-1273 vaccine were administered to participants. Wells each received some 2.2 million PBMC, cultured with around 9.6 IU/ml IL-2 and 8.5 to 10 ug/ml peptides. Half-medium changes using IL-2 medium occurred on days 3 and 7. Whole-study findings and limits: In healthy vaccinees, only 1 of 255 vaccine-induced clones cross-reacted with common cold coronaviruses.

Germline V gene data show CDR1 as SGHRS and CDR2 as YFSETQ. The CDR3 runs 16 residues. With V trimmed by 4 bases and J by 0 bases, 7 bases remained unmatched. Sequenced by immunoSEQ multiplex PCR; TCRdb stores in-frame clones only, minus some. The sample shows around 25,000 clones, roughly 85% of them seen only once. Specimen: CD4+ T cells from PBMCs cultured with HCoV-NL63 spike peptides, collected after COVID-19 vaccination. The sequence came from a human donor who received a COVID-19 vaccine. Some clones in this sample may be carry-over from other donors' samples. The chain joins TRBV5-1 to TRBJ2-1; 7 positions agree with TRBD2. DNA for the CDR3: TGCGCCAGCAGCCCCTGGGGGGGGGACTCCTACAATGAGCAGTTCTTC. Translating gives CASSPWGGDSYNEQFF.